These 32 T cell receptor beta chains were sequenced from one sample in a study of T cell repertoires in cytomegalovirus infection. TCRdb reprocessed the reads via MiXCR and lists one record per CDR3 protein. The sample holds 150,000 to 200,000 distinct CDR3 sequences; 28% are singletons and the top ten take 30% to 35%. Sequenced material: PBMCs. The receptors originated from a human donor in good health (CMV status not recorded). Some clones in this sample may be carry-over from other donors' samples.

The V and J genes are TRBV29-1 and TRBJ1-1; D not certain. There are 14 residues in the CDR3. Germline CDR1 SQVTM, CDR2 ANQGSEA. V was clipped by 4 bases and J by 1 base, with 13 bases between them. Here the CDR3 reads CSVVVPGKNTEAFF. The DNA for the CDR3 is TGCAGCGTTGTCGTGCCCGGAAAGAACACTGAAGCTTTCTTT.

This clonotype was seen at least ten times. The chain carries TRBV7-2 and TRBJ2-5; no reliable D call. Deletions cut 1 base from V and 7 bases from J, with 7 bases between. Germline V gives CDR1 SGHTA, CDR2 FQGNSA. This CDR3 region has 12 residues. As DNA, the CDR3 is TGTGCCAGCAGCTTAGATCGAGGGACCCAGTACTTC. It is translated as CASSLDRGTQYF.

The J gene is TRBJ1-2, the V gene TRBV2; 12 bases align to TRBD1. The CDR3 length is 15 residues. The trim removed 7 bases at V and 5 bases at J, leaving 8 bases unmatched. CDR1 is SNHLY and CDR2 is FYNNEI in the germline V gene. CDR3 nucleotides: TGTGCCAGCATAGGGACAGGGGGCGCCGAATATGGCTACACCTTC. It is translated as CASIGTGGAEYGYTF.

With respect to this clonotype: At one end the junction does not follow the germline gene, possibly because of a read error. V is TRBV19 and J is TRBJ2-7; TRBD1 aligns across 8 bases. The CDR3 has 15 amino acids. Germline-derived CDR1 and CDR2 are LNHDA and SQIVND (reference sequence). The CDR3 sequence is CTSSQDRGLEDEQYF. CDR3 DNA sequence: TGTACCAGTAGCCAAGACAGGGGATTAGAGGACGAGCAGTACTTC.

In the case of this clonotype: Germline and junction disagree at one end, which may indicate a read error. This rearrangement joins TRBV2 to TRBJ2-7, with TRBD2 as a possible D gene (5 bases). Per the germline V gene, CDR1 is SNHLY and CDR2 is FYNNEI. The CDR3 runs 13 residues. CDR3 DNA: TGCCTCACAAGAATCCAGCTTCAGCGGGAGCAGTACTTC. Protein product: CLTRIQLQREQYF.

This chain's CDR3 is CASTYTGGRTEAFF. CDR3 in DNA: TGTGCCAGCACCTACACAGGGGGTCGAACTGAAGCTTTCTTT. The chain combines TRBV12-3 or TRBV12-4 with TRBJ1-1, with 8 bases lining up with TRBD1. Trimming at V came to 7 bases and at J to 5 bases, leaving 9 bases not matched to a gene. The CDR3 totals 14 residues.

The rearrangement uses TRBV6-5 and TRBJ2-1; 9 bases align to TRBD2. The V gene end was trimmed by 0 bases and the J gene end by 7 bases; junction bases not matched to a gene: 4. Germline CDR1 is MNHEY and CDR2 is SVGAGI. The CDR3 spans 15 residues. The CDR3 DNA sequence: TGTGCCAGCAGTTACTCGTTCAGCGGGGGGAATGAGCAGTTCTTC. Translated: CASSYSFSGGNEQFF.

J is TRBJ2-1 and V is TRBV29-1, with D possibly matching TRBD1 (7 bases). Trimming removed 1 base from V and 5 bases from J, with 15 bases in between. Germline V gives CDR1 SQVTM, CDR2 ANQGSEA. The CDR3 has 15 residues. CDR3 sequence (DNA): TGCAGCGTTGAAGGGGCAGGGGGGTCCGACAATGAGCAGTTCTTC. Translated: CSVEGAGGSDNEQFF.

The gene calls are TRBV19 and TRBJ1-5; TRBD1 matches 8 bases. Germline V CDR1 and CDR2: LNHDA, SQIVND (reference sequence). The J segment lost 7 bases and the V segment lost 1 base, leaving 12 bases of the junction unmatched. The CDR3 extends over 17 amino acids. CDR3 bases: TGTGCCAGTAGTATAGGCAGGGGGCTAGAGGGTGGACAGCCCCAGCATTTT. Translation: CASSIGRGLEGGQPQHF.

V gene TRBV9 combines with J gene TRBJ1-1; TRBD1 aligns across 11 bases. The ends lost 5 bases at V and 4 bases at J; junction bases unmatched: 7. The CDR3 has 15 amino acids. The germline CDR1 and CDR2 sequences are SGDLS and YYNGEE. CDR3 region: CASRAYGTGGTEAFF. The CDR3 region has the DNA TGTGCCAGCAGGGCGTATGGGACAGGGGGCACTGAAGCTTTCTTT.

This chain uses TRBV5-5 with TRBJ1-2; 8 nucleotides align to TRBD1. CDR3 length: 14 residues. Per germline, CDR1 SGHKS and CDR2 YYEKEE (reference sequence). V lost 3 bases to trimming and J lost 5 bases; unmatched junction nucleotides: 6. The CDR3 bases are TGTGCCAGCAGCTCTCTACAGGGGGGGTATGGCTACACCTTC. Residues: CASSSLQGGYGYTF. The variable domain in full, completed from reference TRBV5-5 and TRBJ1-2, reads DAGVTQSPTHLIKTRGQQVTLRCSPISGHKSVSWYQQVLGQGPQFIFQYYEKEERGRGNFPDRFSARQFPNYSSELNVNALLLGDSALYLCASSSLQGGYGYTFGSGTRLTVV.

DNA for the CDR3: TGTGCCAGCAGTTACGACGCAAACGCTAACTATGGCTACACCTTC. Translation gives CASSYDANANYGYTF. This chain connects TRBV9 to TRBJ1-2; D gene ambiguous. Trimming shortened V by 5 bases and J by 0 bases, and 14 bases separated the two germline ends. This CDR3 has 15 amino acids. Germline values: CDR1 SGDLS, CDR2 YYNGEE.

The rearrangement uses TRBV5-4 and TRBJ1-1; TRBD1 agrees at 7 bases. This CDR3 comprises 17 residues. Unmatched junction bases numbered 8, after V lost 0 bases and J lost 0 bases. The germline CDR1 and CDR2 sequences are SGHNT and YYREEE (reference sequence). CDR3 sequence reads: CASSLGLRGQMNTEAFF. CDR3 coding DNA: TGTGCCAGCAGCTTGGGACTCCGGGGACAGATGAACACTGAAGCTTTCTTT.

Points on this clonotype: A single base separates this from a much larger clone, so it may be a read error. This sequence joins TRBV6-6 and TRBJ1-5; D perhaps matches TRBD1 (5 bases). V was trimmed by 2 bases and J by 3 bases, leaving 17 bases between them. The CDR3 sequence is 17 residues long. The V gene's germline CDR1 is MNHNY and CDR2 SVGAGI (reference sequence). The CDR3 region has the DNA TGTGCCAGCAGTTACGCAGTGCTAGGGGATAACAATCAGCCCCAGCATTTT. This codes for CASSYAVLGDNNQPQHF.

This clonotype was counted only a few times. The chain carries TRBV19 and TRBJ1-1; possibly TRBD1 for D (5 bases). Per the germline V gene, CDR1 is LNHDA and CDR2 is SQIVND (reference sequence). The CDR3 has 13 amino acids. V was trimmed by 7 bases and J by 5 bases, leaving 14 bases between them. CDR3 loop: CASTRGAGTEAFF. For the CDR3, the DNA is TGTGCCAGTACTCGAGGGGCAGGAACTGAAGCTTTCTTT.

The rearrangement uses TRBV11-2 and TRBJ2-5; TRBD2 agrees at 7 bases. Unmatched junction bases numbered 9, after V lost 7 bases and J lost 7 bases. The CDR3 runs to 13 residues. The germline V gene has CDR1 SGHAT and CDR2 FQNNGV. This CDR3 is CASTVTPGGTQYF. As DNA, the CDR3 is TGTGCCAGCACCGTGACTCCGGGGGGGACCCAGTACTTC.

In its sample, this clonotype was seen a few times. The chain combines TRBV10-3 with TRBJ1-2; D not resolved. The germline V gene encodes CDR1 ENHRY and CDR2 SYGVKD. Trimming stripped 8 bases from V and 3 bases from J, with 7 bases between. This CDR3 contains 11 residues. In DNA form, the CDR3 reads TGTGCCATCTCAAGGGACTATGGCTACACCTTC. Protein product: CAISRDYGYTF.

The chain recombines TRBV9 with TRBJ2-2; tentative D call: TRBD2 (5 bases). CDR3 length: 14 amino acids. From germline, CDR1 is SGDLS and CDR2 YYNGEE. V dropped 0 bases and J dropped 4 bases, with 7 bases sitting between them. CDR3 sequence reads: CASSVDGITGELFF. The CDR3, as DNA: TGTGCCAGCAGCGTAGACGGGATCACCGGGGAGCTGTTTTTT.

This clonotype has just a few counts. The chain combines TRBV11-2 with TRBJ2-5; D remains ambiguous. Germline lookup yields CDR1 SGHAT and CDR2 FQNNGV. This CDR3 contains 14 residues. Trimming removed 0 bases at V and 3 bases at J, with 8 bases between. This CDR3 is CASSLDRAEETQYF. In nucleotides, the CDR3 is TGTGCCAGCAGCTTAGATCGGGCCGAAGAGACCCAGTACTTC.

The rearrangement uses TRBV12-3 or TRBV12-4 and TRBJ2-1; 10 bases align to TRBD2. The CDR3 runs 14 residues. V shed 8 bases, J shed 7 bases, and the junction held 8 bases outside the gene matches. The CDR3 nucleotides are TGTGCCAGCTCCTCTAGCGGGGGCCGAAATGAGCAGTTCTTC. Translation gives CASSSSGGRNEQFF.

In this sample, this clonotype turned up a few times. The chain joins TRBV7-8 to TRBJ2-6; the D gene is possibly TRBD2 (5 bases). CDR1 is SGHVS, CDR2 FQNEAQ, per germline. The V and J ends lost 1 base and 2 bases respectively, with 9 bases between them. The CDR3 runs to 16 residues. CDR3 nucleotide sequence: TGTGCCAGCAGCTTAGTTGCCGGGGCTGGGGCCAACGTCCTGACTTTC. This gives the protein CASSLVAGAGANVLTF.

Of note for this clonotype: Possible read error: a much larger clone is one base away. V usage is TRBV11-1 and J usage is TRBJ1-1; D may be TRBD1 (6 bases). Germline assignment: CDR1 SGHAT and CDR2 FQDESV (reference sequence). The CDR3 is 13 amino acids. CDR3 residues: CVSSRQENTEAFF. The CDR3 nucleotides read TGTGTCAGCAGCCGACAGGAGAACACTGAAGCTTTCTTT.

J is TRBJ2-3 and V is TRBV19, with 7 bases that match TRBD2. The CDR3 has 14 residues. The V and J ends lost 5 bases and 2 bases, in that order; junction bases with no gene match: 4. Germline loops: CDR1 LNHDA, CDR2 SQIVND (reference sequence). This chain's CDR3 is CASSWGGPTDTQYF. The CDR3 bases are TGTGCCAGTAGTTGGGGGGGACCCACAGATACGCAGTATTTT.

The chain links TRBV7-6 to TRBJ2-7; TRBD1 matches 9 bases. Germline CDR1 is SGHVS and CDR2 is FNYEAQ. This CDR3 contains 15 residues. With V trimmed by 0 bases and J by 5 bases, 5 bases remained unmatched. CDR3 sequence: CASSLAQDRGNEQYF. The CDR3 nucleotides are TGTGCCAGCAGCTTAGCGCAGGACAGGGGAAACGAGCAGTACTTC.

This clonotype occurred once. The chain carries TRBV6-1 and TRBJ1-1; a possible D gene is TRBD1 (5 bases). Between the trimmed V and J ends, which lost 7 bases and 1 base, there was a span of 16 bases. Germline V gene sequence: CDR1 MNHNS, CDR2 SASEGT. This CDR3 is built from 15 residues. CDR3 in amino acids: CASIPPGLSNTEAFF. The CDR3 DNA sequence: TGTGCCAGCATTCCTCCGGGACTGTCGAACACTGAAGCTTTCTTT.

Here the CDR3 DNA reads TGTGCCTGGATGACGGGGAACACTGAAGCTTTCTTT. This encodes CAWMTGNTEAFF. The V gene is TRBV30, the J gene TRBJ1-1; D call uncertain. Deletions cut 4 bases from V and 1 base from J, with 7 bases between. The CDR3 is 12 residues long. Per germline, CDR1 GTSNPN and CDR2 SVGIG (reference sequence). Supplemented by reference TRBV30 and TRBJ1-1, the full variable domain reads SQTIHQWPATLVQPVGSPLSLECTVEGTSNPNLYWYRQAAGRGLQLLFYSVGIGQISSEVPQNLSASRPQDRQFILSSKKLLLSDSGFYLCAWMTGNTEAFFGQGTRLTVV.

The chain carries TRBV30 and TRBJ2-1; D is perhaps TRBD2 (6 bases). V gave up 0 bases and J gave up 4 bases, with 7 bases separating them. This CDR3 region has 13 residues. Germline CDR1 and CDR2: GTSNPN and SVGIG (reference sequence). CDR3: CAWSVGRYNEQFF. The CDR3 DNA reads as TGTGCCTGGAGTGTCGGGAGATACAATGAGCAGTTCTTC. Using reference TRBV30 and TRBJ2-1 for the parts outside the CDR3, the full variable domain is SQTIHQWPATLVQPVGSPLSLECTVEGTSNPNLYWYRQAAGRGLQLLFYSVGIGQISSEVPQNLSASRPQDRQFILSSKKLLLSDSGFYLCAWSVGRYNEQFFGPGTRLTVL.

The rearrangement uses TRBV6-1 and TRBJ2-3; D possibly corresponds to TRBD2 (6 bases). Looked up from germline, CDR1 is MNHNS and CDR2 is SASEGT. Trimming cost V 7 bases and J 6 bases, with 11 bases left between them. The CDR3 is 12 amino acids. In nucleotides, the CDR3 is TGTGCCAGCACTCAGGCGGGGGATACGCAGTATTTT. This sequence encodes CASTQAGDTQYF.

This clonotype was found a few times. This chain links TRBV20-1 with TRBJ1-1, with unresolved D. The CDR3 is 12 amino acids. The germline CDR1 and CDR2 sequences are DFQATT and SNEGSKA (reference sequence). With 0 bases removed from V and 4 bases from J, the gap between germline ends came to 6 bases. The CDR3 spells CSARDRGTEAFF. The CDR3 bases are TGCAGTGCTAGAGATCGGGGCACTGAAGCTTTCTTT.

This clonotype was found a few times. The V call is TRBV5-5, the J call TRBJ2-7; possible D gene TRBD1, 5 bases. The CDR3 runs to 15 residues. The germline V gene encodes CDR1 SGHKS and CDR2 YYEKEE (reference sequence). V gave up 1 base and J gave up 3 bases, with 14 bases separating them. For the CDR3, the DNA is TGTGCCAGCAGCTTGACCAGCAGGGCCCTCTACGAGCAGTACTTC. Protein sequence: CASSLTSRALYEQYF.

This clonotype was recorded many times. The chain employs TRBV6-2 or TRBV6-3 and TRBJ2-2; D possibly corresponds to TRBD1 (6 bases). Trimming took 6 bases from V and 7 from J, leaving 9 bases between them. The germline V gene encodes CDR1 MNHEY and CDR2 SVGEGT. The CDR3 runs to 12 residues. CDR3 residues: CASSAGVGELFF. CDR3 in DNA: TGTGCCAGCAGCGCAGGGGTCGGGGAGCTGTTTTTT.

This clonotype was seen only a few times. The gene calls are TRBV12-3 or TRBV12-4 and TRBJ1-1; possible D gene TRBD1, 6 bases. V was shortened by 6 bases and J by 4 bases, with 15 bases between the two germline ends. This CDR3 is built from 14 residues. CDR3 region: CASSRTTGSTEAFF. CDR3 in DNA: TGTGCCAGCAGCCGAACCACAGGGAGCACTGAAGCTTTCTTT.